This T cell receptor (beta chain) was sequenced in a study of PD-1 blockade in classical Hodgkin lymphoma. Broader study findings: Diminished baseline TCR diversity has been reported in newly diagnosed patients relative to healthy donors. The study found that TCR diversity rose significantly by C4D1 in CD4+ but not CD8+ cells.

Generated by immunoSEQ multiplex PCR, the TCRdb table keeps only in-frame clones and is missing some. In the table there are about 28,000 clones, roughly 70% of which are singletons. Relapse after autologous stem cell transplantation occurred in every patient, and brentuximab vedotin exposure varied. Best outcomes ranged across complete response, partial response and progressive disease. The CDR3 is made up of 13 amino acids. Germline CDR1 and CDR2: MNHNY and SVGAGI (reference sequence). V dropped 1 base and J dropped 6 bases, with 7 bases sitting between them. A remark on this clone: Its antigen is not identified.

The TCR was taken from a human donor with classical Hodgkin lymphoma. The chain uses TRBV6-6 and TRBJ1-5, with a weak D call TRBD1 (5 bases). Sequencing used peripheral blood mononuclear cells (PBMCs), obtained before the second cycle of nivolumab. The CDR3 region has the DNA TGTGCCAGCAGTTACTTCGGGGGTCAGCCCCAGCATTTT. It specifies CASSYFGGQPQHF.